The text below deals with one T cell receptor beta chain. The data derive from a study of blood T cell repertoires in COVID-19. As for the study in general: From T cells, B-cell-depleted T cells, or PBMCs came the material, which was cDNA or gDNA.

Authors' processing steps: Scientists estimated how many nucleated cells there were by amplifying reference gene primers. Assay: immunoSEQ multiplex PCR; the TCRdb copy retains only in-frame clones and omits some. That table is the source of V, J and clone size, and D and trimming were worked out from the DNA. The sample lists some 86,000 clones, over 80% occurring once. The CDR3 covers 12 residues. Germline lookup yields CDR1 ENHRY and CDR2 SYGVKD. Trimming pared 5 bases from V and 4 bases from J, leaving 6 bases between. Material: peripheral blood. The clonotype originates from a woman aged 80 or over with active or convalescent COVID-19. The genes are TRBV10-3 and TRBJ1-3; D might be TRBD1 (5 bases). The CDR3 region is CAISYRGNTIYF. The CDR3 bases are TGTGCCATCAGTTACAGGGGAAACACCATATATTTT.